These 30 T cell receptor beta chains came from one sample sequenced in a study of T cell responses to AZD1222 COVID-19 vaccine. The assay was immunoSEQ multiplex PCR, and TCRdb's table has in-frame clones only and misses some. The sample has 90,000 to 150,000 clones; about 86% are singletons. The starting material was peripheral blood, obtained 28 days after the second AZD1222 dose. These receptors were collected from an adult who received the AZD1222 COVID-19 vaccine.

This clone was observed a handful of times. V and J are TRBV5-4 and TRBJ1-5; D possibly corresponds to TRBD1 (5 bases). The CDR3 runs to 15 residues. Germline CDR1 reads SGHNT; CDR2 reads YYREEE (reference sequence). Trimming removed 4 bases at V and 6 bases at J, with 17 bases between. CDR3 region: CASSPGPRAGQPQHF. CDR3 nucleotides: TGTGCCAGCAGCCCAGGACCCAGGGCCGGTCAGCCCCAGCATTTT.

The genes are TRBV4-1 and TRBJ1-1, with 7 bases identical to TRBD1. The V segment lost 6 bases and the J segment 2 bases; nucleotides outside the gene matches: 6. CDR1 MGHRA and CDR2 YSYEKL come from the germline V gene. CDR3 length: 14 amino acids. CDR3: CASSQGGANTEAFF. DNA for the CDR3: TGCGCCAGCAGTCAGGGGGGAGCAAACACTGAAGCTTTCTTT.

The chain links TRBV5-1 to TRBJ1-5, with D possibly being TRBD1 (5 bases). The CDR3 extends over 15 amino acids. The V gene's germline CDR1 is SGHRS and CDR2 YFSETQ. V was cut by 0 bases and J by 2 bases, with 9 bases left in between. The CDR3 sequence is CASSLVGRGNQPQHF. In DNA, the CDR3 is TGCGCCAGCAGCTTGGTTGGCAGGGGCAATCAGCCCCAGCATTTT.

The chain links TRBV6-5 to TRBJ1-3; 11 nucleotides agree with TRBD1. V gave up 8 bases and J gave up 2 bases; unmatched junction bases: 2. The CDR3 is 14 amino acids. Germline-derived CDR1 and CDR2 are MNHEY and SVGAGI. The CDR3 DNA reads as TGTGCCAGCTGGGACAGGGGGGCTGGAAACACCATATATTTT. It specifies CASWDRGAGNTIYF.

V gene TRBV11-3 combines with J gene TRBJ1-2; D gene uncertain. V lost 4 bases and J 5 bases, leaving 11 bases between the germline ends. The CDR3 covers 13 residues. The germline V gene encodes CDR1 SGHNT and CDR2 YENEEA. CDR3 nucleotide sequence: TGTGCCAGCAGCTCAGATGGGCAATATGGCTACACCTTC. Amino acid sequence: CASSSDGQYGYTF.

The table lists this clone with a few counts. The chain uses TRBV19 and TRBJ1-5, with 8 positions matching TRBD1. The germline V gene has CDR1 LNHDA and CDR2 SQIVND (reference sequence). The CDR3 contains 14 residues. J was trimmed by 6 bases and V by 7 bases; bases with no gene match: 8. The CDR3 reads CASNIGQGAQPQHF. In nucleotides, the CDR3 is TGTGCCAGTAACATTGGACAGGGAGCTCAGCCCCAGCATTTT.

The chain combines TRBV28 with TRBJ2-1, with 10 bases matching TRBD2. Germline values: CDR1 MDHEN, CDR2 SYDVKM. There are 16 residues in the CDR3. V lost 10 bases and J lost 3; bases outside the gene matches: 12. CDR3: CAIKSGSGGNYNEQFF. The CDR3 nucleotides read TGTGCCATCAAATCAGGTAGCGGGGGGAACTACAATGAGCAGTTCTTC.

CDR3 residues: CASSLGQGYPEAFF. The CDR3, as DNA: TGCGCCAGCAGCTTGGGACAGGGTTACCCTGAAGCTTTCTTT. The chain is built from TRBV5-1 and TRBJ1-1, with 7 nucleotides matching TRBD1. Trimming at V came to 0 bases and at J to 6 bases, leaving 5 bases not matched to a gene. The germline CDR1 and CDR2 sequences are SGHRS and YFSETQ. There are 14 residues in the CDR3.

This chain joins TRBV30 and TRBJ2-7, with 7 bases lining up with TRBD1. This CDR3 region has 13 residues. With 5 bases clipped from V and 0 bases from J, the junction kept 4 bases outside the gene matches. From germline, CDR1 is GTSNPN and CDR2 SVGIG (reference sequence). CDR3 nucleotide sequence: TGTGCCTGGCGGGGACAGAGCTCCTACGAGCAGTACTTC. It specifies CAWRGQSSYEQYF.

Here the CDR3 reads CASSPGLAGGRGDEQFF. The CDR3 nucleotides read TGCGCCAGCAGCCCAGGACTAGCGGGGGGGCGTGGCGATGAGCAGTTCTTC. V and J are TRBV5-1 and TRBJ2-1; the match to TRBD2 covers 15 bases. The CDR3 has 17 residues. The V gene end was trimmed by 4 bases and the J gene end by 8 bases; junction bases not matched to a gene: 10. Germline lookup yields CDR1 SGHRS and CDR2 YFSETQ. Drawing the rest from reference TRBV5-1 and TRBJ2-1, the complete variable domain is KAGVTQTPRYLIKTRGQQVTLSCSPISGHRSVSWYQQTPGQGLQFLFEYFSETQRNKGNFPGRFSGRQFSNSRSEMNVSTLELGDSALYLCASSPGLAGGRGDEQFFGPGTRLTVL.

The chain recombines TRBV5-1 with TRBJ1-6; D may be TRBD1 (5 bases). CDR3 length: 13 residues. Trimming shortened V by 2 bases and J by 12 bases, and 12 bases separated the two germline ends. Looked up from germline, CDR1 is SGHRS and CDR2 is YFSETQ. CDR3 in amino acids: CASSFGAQEPLHF. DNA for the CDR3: TGCGCCAGCAGCTTTGGGGCCCAGGAACCCCTCCACTTT.

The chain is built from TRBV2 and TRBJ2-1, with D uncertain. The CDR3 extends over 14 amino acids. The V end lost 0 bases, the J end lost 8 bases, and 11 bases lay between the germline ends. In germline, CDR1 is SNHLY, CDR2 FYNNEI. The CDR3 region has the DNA TGTGCCAGCAGTGAAGCGGGCCGGCGCGATGAGCAGTTCTTC. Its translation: CASSEAGRRDEQFF. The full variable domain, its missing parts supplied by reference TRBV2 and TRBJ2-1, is EPEVTQTPSHQVTQMGQEVILRCVPISNHLYFYWYRQILGQKVEFLVSFYNNEISEKSEIFDDQFSVERPDGSNFTLKIRSTKLEDSAMYFCASSEAGRRDEQFFGPGTRLTVL.

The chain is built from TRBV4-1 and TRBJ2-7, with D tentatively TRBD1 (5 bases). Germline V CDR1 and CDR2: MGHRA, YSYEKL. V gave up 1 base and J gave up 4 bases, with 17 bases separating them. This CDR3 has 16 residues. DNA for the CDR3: TGCGCCAGCAGCCAAGGACAGTCCCTTGGGGTATACGAGCAGTACTTC. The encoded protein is CASSQGQSLGVYEQYF.

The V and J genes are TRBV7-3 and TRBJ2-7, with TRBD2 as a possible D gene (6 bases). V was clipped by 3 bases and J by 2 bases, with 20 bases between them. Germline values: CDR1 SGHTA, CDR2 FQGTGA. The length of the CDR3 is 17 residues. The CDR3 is CASSFGGGTITPYEQYF. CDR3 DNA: TGTGCCAGCAGCTTCGGGGGAGGTACGATTACTCCCTACGAGCAGTACTTC.

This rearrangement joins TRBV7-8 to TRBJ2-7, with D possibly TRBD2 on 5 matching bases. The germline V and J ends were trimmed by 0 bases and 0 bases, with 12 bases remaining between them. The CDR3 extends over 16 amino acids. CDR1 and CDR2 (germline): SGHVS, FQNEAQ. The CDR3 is CASSLATGFSSYEQYF. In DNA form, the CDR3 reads TGTGCCAGCAGCTTAGCAACGGGATTTTCCTCCTACGAGCAGTACTTC.

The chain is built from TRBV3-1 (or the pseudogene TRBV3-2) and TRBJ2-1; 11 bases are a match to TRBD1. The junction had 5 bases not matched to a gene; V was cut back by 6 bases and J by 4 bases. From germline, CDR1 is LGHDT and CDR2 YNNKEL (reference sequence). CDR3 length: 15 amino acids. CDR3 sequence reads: CASRSGTGGYNEQFF. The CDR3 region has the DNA TGTGCCAGCAGGTCCGGGACAGGGGGTTACAATGAGCAGTTCTTC.

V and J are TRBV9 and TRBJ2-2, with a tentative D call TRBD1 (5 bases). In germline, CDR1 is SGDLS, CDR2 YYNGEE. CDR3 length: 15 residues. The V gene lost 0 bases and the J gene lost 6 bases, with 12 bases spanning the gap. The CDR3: CASSVVSRAAGELFF. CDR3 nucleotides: TGTGCCAGCAGCGTAGTAAGCAGGGCGGCCGGGGAGCTGTTTTTT. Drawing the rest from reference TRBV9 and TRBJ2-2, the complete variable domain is DSGVTQTPKHLITATGQRVTLRCSPRSGDLSVYWYQQSLDQGLQFLIQYYNGEERAKGNILERFSAQQFPDLHSELNLSSLELGDSALYFCASSVVSRAAGELFFGEGSRLTVL.

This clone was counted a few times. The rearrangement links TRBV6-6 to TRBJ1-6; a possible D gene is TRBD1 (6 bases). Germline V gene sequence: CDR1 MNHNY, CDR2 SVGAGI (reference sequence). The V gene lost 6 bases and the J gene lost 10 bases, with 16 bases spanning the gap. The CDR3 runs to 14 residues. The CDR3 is CASSPTGFRSPLHF. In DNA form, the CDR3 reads TGTGCCAGCAGCCCAACAGGGTTCAGGTCACCCCTCCACTTT.

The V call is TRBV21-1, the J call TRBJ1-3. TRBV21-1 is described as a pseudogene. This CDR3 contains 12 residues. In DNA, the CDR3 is TGTGCCACCTCAGGGAGGGGTCACACCATATATTTT. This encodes CATSGRGHTIYF.

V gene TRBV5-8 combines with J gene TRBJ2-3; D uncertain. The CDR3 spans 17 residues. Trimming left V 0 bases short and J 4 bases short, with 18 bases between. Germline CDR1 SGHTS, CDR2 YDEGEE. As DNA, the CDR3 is TGTGCCAGCAGCTTGGCCGGCGACTCTGGAGTAGCAGATACGCAGTATTTT. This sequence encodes CASSLAGDSGVADTQYF. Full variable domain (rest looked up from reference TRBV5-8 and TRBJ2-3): EAGVTQSPTHLIKTRGQQATLRCSPISGHTSVYWYQQALGLGLQFLLWYDEGEERNRGNFPPRFSGRQFPNYSSELNVNALELEDSALYLCASSLAGDSGVADTQYFGPGTRLTVL.

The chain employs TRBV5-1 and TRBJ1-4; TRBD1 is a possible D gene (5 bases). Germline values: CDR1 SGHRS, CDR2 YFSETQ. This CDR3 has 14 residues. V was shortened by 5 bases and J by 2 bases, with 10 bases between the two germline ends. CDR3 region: CASRPGGTNEKLFF. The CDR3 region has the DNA TGCGCCAGCAGACCGGGGGGGACTAATGAAAAACTGTTTTTT.

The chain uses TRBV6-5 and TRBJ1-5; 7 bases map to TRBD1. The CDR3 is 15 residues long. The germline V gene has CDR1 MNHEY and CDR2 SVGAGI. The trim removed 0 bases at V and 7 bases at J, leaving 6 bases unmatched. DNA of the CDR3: TGTGCCAGCAGTTACTCACAGGGGCCGTCGCAGCCCCAGCATTTT. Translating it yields CASSYSQGPSQPQHF.

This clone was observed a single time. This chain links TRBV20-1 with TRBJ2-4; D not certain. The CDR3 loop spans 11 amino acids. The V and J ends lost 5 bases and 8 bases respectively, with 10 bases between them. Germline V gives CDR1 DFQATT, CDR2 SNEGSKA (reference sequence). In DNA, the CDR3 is TGCAGTGCTCCAAAGGTGGACATTCAGTACTTC. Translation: CSAPKVDIQYF.

CDR3 sequence reads: CAWSLRGQGNSPLHF. CDR3 coding DNA: TGTGCCTGGAGTCTCAGGGGACAGGGAAATTCACCCCTCCACTTT. The V gene is TRBV30, the J gene TRBJ1-6, with TRBD1 identical over 9 bases. CDR1 is GTSNPN and CDR2 is SVGIG in the germline V gene (reference sequence). This CDR3 contains 15 residues. V shed 2 bases and J 7 bases; nucleotides not matched to a gene: 6.

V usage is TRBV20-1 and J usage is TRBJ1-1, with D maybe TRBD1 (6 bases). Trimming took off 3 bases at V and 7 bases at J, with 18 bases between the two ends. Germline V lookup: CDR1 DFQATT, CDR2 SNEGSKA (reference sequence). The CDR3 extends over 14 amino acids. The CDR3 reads CSASTPRGADEAFF. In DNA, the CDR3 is TGCAGTGCTAGTACGCCCAGGGGAGCAGATGAAGCTTTCTTT.

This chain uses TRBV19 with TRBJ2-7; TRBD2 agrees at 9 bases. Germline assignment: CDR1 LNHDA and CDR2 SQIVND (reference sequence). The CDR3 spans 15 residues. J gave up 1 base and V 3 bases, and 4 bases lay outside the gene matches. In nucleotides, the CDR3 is TGTGCCAGTAGTATCGGCGGGGGGGCGTCCTACGAGCAGTACTTC. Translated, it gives CASSIGGGASYEQYF.

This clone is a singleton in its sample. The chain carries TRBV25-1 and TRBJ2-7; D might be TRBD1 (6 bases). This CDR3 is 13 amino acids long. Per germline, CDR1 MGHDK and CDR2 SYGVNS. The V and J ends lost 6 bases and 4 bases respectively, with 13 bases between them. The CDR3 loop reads CASRDQDRYEQYF. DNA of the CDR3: TGTGCCAGCAGGGACCAGGACAGATACGAGCAGTACTTC.

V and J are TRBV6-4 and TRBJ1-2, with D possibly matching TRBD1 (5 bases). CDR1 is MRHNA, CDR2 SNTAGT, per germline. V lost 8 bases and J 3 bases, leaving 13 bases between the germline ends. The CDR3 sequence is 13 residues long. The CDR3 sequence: CASFGGKDYGYTF. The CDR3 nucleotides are TGTGCCAGCTTTGGGGGAAAGGACTATGGCTACACCTTC.

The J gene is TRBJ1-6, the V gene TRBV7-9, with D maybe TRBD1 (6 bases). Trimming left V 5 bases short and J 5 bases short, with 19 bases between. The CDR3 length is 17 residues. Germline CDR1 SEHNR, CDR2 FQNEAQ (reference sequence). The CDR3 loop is CASSRRVSSGDNSPLHF. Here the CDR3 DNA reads TGTGCCAGCAGCCGGCGGGTGAGCTCAGGGGATAATTCACCCCTCCACTTT.

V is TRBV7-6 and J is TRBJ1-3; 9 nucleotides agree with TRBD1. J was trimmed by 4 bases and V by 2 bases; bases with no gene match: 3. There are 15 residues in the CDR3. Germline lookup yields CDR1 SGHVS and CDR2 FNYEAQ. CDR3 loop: CASSLIQGAGNTIYF. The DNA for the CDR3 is TGTGCCAGCAGCTTAATACAGGGGGCGGGAAACACCATATATTTT.